One sample yielded the 31 T cell receptor beta chains listed below, sequenced in a study of cytomegalovirus exposure and HLA in healthy donors. The PCR had 60 Vbeta and 13 Jbeta primers. Data came from immunoSEQ multiplex PCR; TCRdb stores just in-frame clones and leaves some out. Among around 150,000 clones listed, 70% to 80% were seen once. Sequenced input: PBMCs. These receptors came from a human donor in good health.

The rearrangement joins TRBV7-2 to TRBJ1-2; 8 nucleotides line up with TRBD1. With V trimmed by 5 bases and J by 7 bases, 12 bases remained unmatched. The CDR3 totals 15 residues. In germline, CDR1 is SGHTA, CDR2 FQGNSA. The CDR3 reads CASSQGAGDQGGYTF. CDR3 nucleotide sequence: TGTGCCAGCAGCCAGGGGGCAGGGGATCAGGGTGGCTACACCTTC.

J is TRBJ1-6 and V is TRBV6-1, with 8 bases fitting TRBD1. The CDR3 has 18 amino acids. J gave up 9 bases and V 3 bases, and 16 bases lay outside the gene matches. Germline V gene data show CDR1 as MNHNS and CDR2 as SASEGT. In DNA form, the CDR3 reads TGTGCCAGCAGTGAGCGAGCCGGGACAGGAATTTTTTTTTCACCCCTCCACTTT. The encoded protein is CASSERAGTGIFFSPLHF.

The chain is built from TRBV5-6 and TRBJ2-7; 7 nucleotides align to TRBD2. J was trimmed by 3 bases and V by 2 bases; bases with no gene match: 8. This CDR3 spans 15 amino acids. CDR1 is SGHDT, CDR2 YYEEEE, per germline. In DNA, the CDR3 is TGTGCCAGCAGCTTTTGGCGGGAGCTGAGCTACGAGCAGTACTTC. Translated: CASSFWRELSYEQYF.

The J gene is TRBJ2-6, the V gene TRBV9; D gene ambiguous. V shed 3 bases and J shed 0 bases, with 4 bases lying between them. Germline lookup yields CDR1 SGDLS and CDR2 YYNGEE. This CDR3 spans 14 amino acids. Here the CDR3 DNA reads TGTGCCAGCAGCGCTTACTCTGGGGCCAACGTCCTGACTTTC. As protein: CASSAYSGANVLTF.

The DNA for the CDR3 is TGCGCCAGCAGCTTGGTATCCGGGGATACGCAGTATTTT. This gives the protein CASSLVSGDTQYF. This chain joins TRBV5-1 and TRBJ2-3; D gene uncertain. Between the trimmed V and J ends, which lost 0 bases and 6 bases, there was a span of 8 bases. The CDR3 is made up of 13 amino acids. Per germline, CDR1 SGHRS and CDR2 YFSETQ. Full variable domain (outside the CDR3, taken from reference TRBV5-1 and TRBJ2-3): KAGVTQTPRYLIKTRGQQVTLSCSPISGHRSVSWYQQTPGQGLQFLFEYFSETQRNKGNFPGRFSGRQFSNSRSEMNVSTLELGDSALYLCASSLVSGDTQYFGPGTRLTVL.

V usage is TRBV11-2 and J usage is TRBJ1-5, with no clear D. V was trimmed by 2 bases and J by 1 base, leaving 6 bases between them. The CDR3 length is 14 residues. CDR1 and CDR2 from the germline V gene are SGHAT and FQNNGV. Here the CDR3 reads CASSLFQSNQPQHF. The CDR3 region has the DNA TGTGCCAGCAGCTTATTCCAGAGCAATCAGCCCCAGCATTTT.

This chain links TRBV5-6 with TRBJ2-7; D perhaps matches TRBD2 (5 bases). This CDR3 region has 14 residues. In germline, CDR1 is SGHDT, CDR2 YYEEEE. V shed 4 bases and J shed 4 bases, with 15 bases lying between them. The CDR3 DNA sequence: TGTGCCAGCAGCGACCGCTTCCGGGGTTACGAGCAGTACTTC. Protein product: CASSDRFRGYEQYF.

The J gene is TRBJ1-5, the V gene TRBV27; a possible D gene is TRBD1 (6 bases). The CDR3 is made up of 15 amino acids. V was clipped by 5 bases and J by 0 bases, with 11 bases between them. CDR1 and CDR2 from the germline V gene are MNHEY and SMNVEV (reference sequence). The CDR3 loop is CASSTQGLSNQPQHF. CDR3 bases: TGTGCCAGCAGTACACAGGGCCTTAGCAATCAGCCCCAGCATTTT.

The V and J genes are TRBV10-3 and TRBJ2-1; 7 bases are shared with TRBD1. Germline trimming cut 2 bases from V and 10 bases from J; bases unmatched to any gene: 11. The germline gives CDR1 ENHRY, CDR2 SYGVKD. The CDR3 has 15 amino acids. Written as DNA, the CDR3 is TGTGCCATCAGTGAGGGCTTAGCGACAGGGCGCGAGCAGTTCTTC. This sequence encodes CAISEGLATGREQFF.

The chain employs TRBV6-5 and TRBJ2-7; maybe TRBD1 (6 bases). Trimming cost V 9 bases and J 5 bases, with 14 bases left between them. The CDR3 has 12 residues. The germline V gene has CDR1 MNHEY and CDR2 SVGAGI. The CDR3 bases are TGTGCCAGTCAGAGGACAGCTGACGAGCAGTACTTC. This encodes CASQRTADEQYF.

The chain combines TRBV6-9 with TRBJ2-5; possible D gene TRBD2, 5 bases. Gene TRBJ2-7 matches the end of the DNA better, so the J call may be wrong. This CDR3 has 11 amino acids. Germline CDR1 and CDR2: MNHGY and SVAAGI. This CDR3 is CASRGPYEQYF. The CDR3 bases are TGTGCCAGCCGAGGGCCATACGAGCAGTACTTC.

The chain carries TRBV27 and TRBJ2-1, with D possibly being TRBD1 (6 bases). Germline V gives CDR1 MNHEY, CDR2 SMNVEV (reference sequence). V shed 7 bases and J shed 0 bases, with 13 bases lying between them. CDR3 length: 15 residues. CDR3 DNA sequence: TGTGCCAGCACCACCCCGACAGGCTCCTACAATGAGCAGTTCTTC. It translates to CASTTPTGSYNEQFF.

The rearrangement joins TRBV5-6 to TRBJ1-5; D remains ambiguous. This CDR3 contains 14 residues. Germline-derived CDR1 and CDR2 are SGHDT and YYEEEE. V dropped 0 bases and J dropped 1 base, with 5 bases sitting between them. The CDR3 is CASSLGLSNQPQHF. CDR3 sequence (DNA): TGTGCCAGCAGCTTGGGACTGAGCAATCAGCCCCAGCATTTT.

CDR3 in DNA: TGTGCCAGCATGGGCGGGGTAGGGAGAAATCAGCCCCAGCATTTT. It yields the protein CASMGGVGRNQPQHF. The chain is built from TRBV28 and TRBJ1-5; D not resolved. This CDR3 contains 15 residues. Deletions cut 7 bases from V and 4 bases from J, with 17 bases between. Germline V gene lookup returns CDR1 MDHEN and CDR2 SYDVKM.

This clone was picked up a small number of times. This sequence joins TRBV10-1 and TRBJ1-1; no firm D call. This CDR3 has 14 residues. In germline, CDR1 is WNHNN, CDR2 SYGVQD (reference sequence). Trimming shortened V by 2 bases and J by 4 bases, and 11 bases separated the two germline ends. This chain's CDR3 is CASSEVVGATEAFF. The CDR3 DNA follows: TGCGCCAGCAGTGAGGTGGTAGGAGCCACTGAAGCTTTCTTT.

The J gene is TRBJ2-6, the V gene TRBV6-1; 8 positions agree with TRBD1. Trimming at V came to 6 bases and at J to 3 bases, leaving 4 bases not matched to a gene. The CDR3 contains 15 residues. Looked up from germline, CDR1 is MNHNS and CDR2 is SASEGT. This CDR3 reads CASRDRVLGANVLTF. Written as DNA, the CDR3 is TGTGCCAGCAGGGACAGGGTACTTGGGGCCAACGTCCTGACTTTC.

This clone was counted between two and nine times. The chain is built from TRBV5-6 and TRBJ1-1, with D perhaps TRBD1 (6 bases). Per germline, CDR1 SGHDT and CDR2 YYEEEE. The CDR3 loop spans 12 amino acids. V dropped 1 base and J dropped 6 bases, with 7 bases sitting between them. The CDR3 here is CASSLTGSEAFF. CDR3 nucleotides: TGTGCCAGCAGCTTGACAGGGTCTGAAGCTTTCTTT.

The rearrangement links TRBV29-1 to TRBJ1-2; no definite D call. V was pared by 7 bases and J by 1 base, with 7 bases between. The CDR3 totals 11 residues. Germline V gene data show CDR1 as SQVTM and CDR2 as ANQGSEA. The CDR3 region has the DNA TGCAGCGGCGGCAGTAACTATGGCTACACCTTC. This codes for CSGGSNYGYTF.

The genes are TRBV2 and TRBJ1-4; 7 positions agree with TRBD1. Germline loops: CDR1 SNHLY, CDR2 FYNNEI. With V trimmed by 6 bases and J by 6 bases, 7 bases remained unmatched. This CDR3 contains 14 residues. The DNA for the CDR3 is TGTGCCAGCAGCGACAGGGTTTCAGATGAAAAACTGTTTTTT. Encoded protein: CASSDRVSDEKLFF.

The chain uses TRBV14 and TRBJ2-3, with 10 bases lining up with TRBD1. Germline CDR1 is SGHDN and CDR2 is FVKESK. This CDR3 region has 15 residues. V was clipped by 4 bases and J by 6 bases; unmatched bases: 7. This CDR3 is CASSPTGGSWDTQYF. The CDR3 DNA is TGTGCCAGCAGCCCGACAGGGGGCAGTTGGGATACGCAGTATTTT.

The chain has TRBV12-5 and TRBJ1-1, with 7 positions matching TRBD1. V shed 3 bases and J 0 bases; nucleotides not matched to a gene: 10. Germline V gene lookup returns CDR1 LGHNT and CDR2 FRNRAP. This CDR3 is built from 17 residues. CDR3 residues: CASGLVPGQRMNTEAFF. In nucleotides, the CDR3 is TGTGCTAGTGGTTTAGTCCCGGGACAGCGTATGAACACTGAAGCTTTCTTT.

V and J are TRBV10-3 and TRBJ2-1; D is ambiguous. Germline-derived CDR1 and CDR2 are ENHRY and SYGVKD. The CDR3 runs to 16 residues. Trimming stripped 2 bases from V and 2 bases from J, with 13 bases between. The CDR3 region has the DNA TGTGCCATCAGTGAGCCCTTAAGAGCCCCCTACAATGAGCAGTTCTTC. Translated: CAISEPLRAPYNEQFF.

This chain links TRBV6-5 with TRBJ1-2, with D tentatively TRBD1 (5 bases). The CDR3 is 15 amino acids. Germline assignment: CDR1 MNHEY and CDR2 SVGAGI. V was trimmed by 5 bases and J by 3 bases, leaving 16 bases between them. CDR3 sequence reads: CASSQGRGLYYGYTF. CDR3 bases: TGTGCCAGCAGTCAAGGACGGGGACTATACTATGGCTACACCTTC.

This chain joins TRBV4-1 and TRBJ1-4; 8 bases are a match to TRBD1. V gave up 4 bases and J gave up 0 bases; unmatched junction bases: 16. The V gene's germline CDR1 is MGHRA and CDR2 YSYEKL. The CDR3 is made up of 20 amino acids. CDR3 residues: CASSRDITGTGPATNEKLFF. CDR3 sequence (DNA): TGCGCCAGCAGCCGGGATATTACGGGGACAGGACCTGCAACTAATGAAAAACTGTTTTTT.

V is TRBV28 and J is TRBJ1-2; D gene unclear. Trimming pared 3 bases from V and 8 bases from J, leaving 13 bases between. This CDR3 has 13 amino acids. Germline V lookup: CDR1 MDHEN, CDR2 SYDVKM. Here the CDR3 reads CASSFTNPKGYTF. The CDR3 nucleotides are TGTGCCAGCAGTTTCACAAATCCCAAGGGCTACACCTTC.

The rearrangement links TRBV30 to TRBJ2-2; 7 positions match TRBD1. Trimming at V came to 6 bases and at J to 2 bases, leaving 3 bases not matched to a gene. Germline V gene lookup returns CDR1 GTSNPN and CDR2 SVGIG (reference sequence). This CDR3 has 13 residues. The CDR3, as DNA: TGTGCCTGCGGGACAGTTAACACCGGGGAGCTGTTTTTT. Its translation: CACGTVNTGELFF.

This clone was recorded only once. The chain combines TRBV12-5 with TRBJ2-1, with 7 bases fitting TRBD2. Germline-derived CDR1 and CDR2 are LGHNT and FRNRAP. J was trimmed by 0 bases and V by 5 bases; bases with no gene match: 4. This CDR3 is 15 amino acids long. The CDR3 region is CASGLWTSSYNEQFF. The CDR3 DNA reads as TGTGCTAGTGGTCTATGGACTAGCTCCTACAATGAGCAGTTCTTC.

For the CDR3, the DNA is TGTGCCATAAGGGGGGACAGATTGAACACTGAAGCTTTCTTT. Protein product: CAIRGDRLNTEAFF. The V call is TRBV10-3, the J call TRBJ1-1, with 7 bases that match TRBD1. There are 14 residues in the CDR3. V gave up 9 bases and J gave up 0 bases; unmatched junction bases: 7. From germline, CDR1 is ENHRY and CDR2 SYGVKD.

The chain combines TRBV27 with TRBJ2-7; D is uncertain. With 2 bases removed from V and 2 bases from J, the gap between germline ends came to 16 bases. This CDR3 has 16 residues. Germline assignment: CDR1 MNHEY and CDR2 SMNVEV (reference sequence). The CDR3 region is CASSLRRSQVTYEQYF. The CDR3, as DNA: TGTGCCAGCAGTTTAAGGCGGAGCCAAGTTACCTACGAGCAGTACTTC.

The V and J genes are TRBV5-4 and TRBJ2-3, with 12 bases lining up with TRBD2. This CDR3 spans 17 amino acids. The germline V gene encodes CDR1 SGHNT and CDR2 YYREEE (reference sequence). V lost 1 base to trimming and J lost 0 bases; unmatched junction nucleotides: 3. Here the CDR3 DNA reads TGTGCCAGCAGCTTGTATCTAGCGGGGGGGAGCACAGATACGCAGTATTTT. Translated, it gives CASSLYLAGGSTDTQYF.

The rearrangement links TRBV30 to TRBJ2-5; 7 positions agree with TRBD2. CDR1 is GTSNPN and CDR2 is SVGIG in the germline V gene (reference sequence). The ends lost 0 bases at V and 11 bases at J; junction bases unmatched: 12. The CDR3 runs 14 residues. DNA of the CDR3: TGTGCCTGGAGTGTGAAGGCGTCCGCGGGGGAGCAGTACTTC. This translates into CAWSVKASAGEQYF. The variable domain in full, with the rest retrieved from reference TRBV30 and TRBJ2-5, is SQTIHQWPATLVQPVGSPLSLECTVEGTSNPNLYWYRQAAGRGLQLLFYSVGIGQISSEVPQNLSASRPQDRQFILSSKKLLLSDSGFYLCAWSVKASAGEQYFGPGTRLLVL.